The rows below give T cell receptor beta chains drawn from one sample of a study of blood T cell repertoires in COVID-19. Some clones are missing from TCRdb's copy, which holds only in-frame ones; the method was immunoSEQ multiplex PCR. Among 150,000 to 250,000 clones listed, roughly 82% were seen once. The sample comprised PBMCs or T cells enriched from blood (not recorded which). The receptors were gathered from a middle-aged man who had recovered from COVID-19. The CDR3 runs from the conserved cysteine through the conserved F or W. The order of the fields is J gene, D gene, clone size, V gene, CDR3 DNA, CDR3 protein. The D gene is left open where the match is weak. Where a row states a size, it is once, few, many or the class of an expanded clone; other rows omit it.

>TRBJ1-4|NA|NA|TRBV7-4
TGTGCCAGCAGCCTTCGTAGGGAGGGCAATGAAAAACTGTTTTTT
CASSLRREGNEKLFF
>TRBJ1-2|NA|NA|TRBV28
TGTGCCAGCAGTCAGGAAGACATTAACTATGGCTACACCTTC
CASSQEDINYGYTF
>TRBJ1-2|NA|NA|TRBV6-2/TRBV6-3
TGTGCCAGCAGTTACTGGAGGACAGATGATCTGTATGGCTACACCTTC
CASSYWRTDDLYGYTF
>TRBJ2-7|TRBD1|few|TRBV3-1/TRBV3-2
TGTGCCAGCAGCCAAGGGGACAGGGAGGGGTACTTC
CASSQGDREGYF
>TRBJ2-1|NA|NA|TRBV25-1
TGTGCCAGCAGTTTGGGAGCAGAGCAGTTCTTC
CASSLGAEQFF
>TRBJ1-2|NA|few|TRBV3-1/TRBV3-2
TGTGCCAGCAGCCAAGAAGTCCTCAGGGGTCCCACCAAATATGGCTACACCTTC
CASSQEVLRGPTKYGYTF
>TRBJ1-2|TRBD1|NA|TRBV5-6
TGTGCCAGCATTTCGCAGGGGGTGTGGGGCTACACCTTC
CASISQGVWGYTF
>TRBJ2-7|TRBD1|NA|TRBV14
TGTGCCAGCAGCCGGACAGGGGGCTTATCCTACGAGCAGTACTTC
CASSRTGGLSYEQYF
>TRBJ2-7|TRBD2|NA|TRBV28
TGTGCCAGCCGGGAGCGGGAGCCGTCCTACGAGCAGTACTTC
CASREREPSYEQYF
>TRBJ1-1|TRBD1|NA|TRBV25-1
TGTGCCAGCAGTGACGCGCGGGCCAGGGGGTTGAACACTGAAGCTTTCTTT
CASSDARARGLNTEAFF
>TRBJ2-1|NA|NA|TRBV19
TGTGCCAGTAGTCCAGGAGGAGGGGCAGGGCTCAATGAGCAGTTCTTC
CASSPGGGAGLNEQFF
>TRBJ2-1|NA|NA|TRBV7-2
TGTGCCAGCAGCTACCTAGGCGATGAGCAGTTCTTC
CASSYLGDEQFF
>TRBJ1-2|NA|once|TRBV25-1
TGTGCCAGCAGTCCGAGGGGGAAGGGCGCCTATGGCTACACCTTC
CASSPRGKGAYGYTF
>TRBJ1-5|NA|NA|TRBV6-5
TGTGCCAGCAACCCTACAGGAAGCAATCAGCCCCAGCATTTT
CASNPTGSNQPQHF
>TRBJ1-6|TRBD1|NA|TRBV5-1
TGCGCCAGCAGCTACAACCTCGGACAGGGGAATTCACCCCTCCACTTT
CASSYNLGQGNSPLHF
>TRBJ2-3|TRBD2|NA|TRBV7-2
TGTGCCAGCAGCTTAGCTGGTGCGGGAGGGGGCACAGATACGCAGTATTTT
CASSLAGAGGGTDTQYF
>TRBJ1-4|NA|NA|TRBV4-2
TGTGCCAGCAGCCAAGCGGGGAACCATAATGAAAAACTGTTTTTT
CASSQAGNHNEKLFF
>TRBJ2-7|NA|NA|TRBV27
TGTGCCAGCAGGATGGCCAGGCCTTCCGAGCAGTACTTC
CASRMARPSEQYF
>TRBJ2-3|TRBD2|NA|TRBV9
TGTGCCAGCAACGTGGGACTAGCGGACGACACAGATACGCAGTATTTT
CASNVGLADDTDTQYF
>TRBJ2-5|NA|NA|TRBV7-2
TGTGCCAGCGGGAGGAGCGGAGAAGAGACCCAGTACTTC
CASGRSGEETQYF
>TRBJ1-5|TRBD1|NA|TRBV6-5
TGTGCCAGCAGGGGGACAGGTTATAGCAATCAGCCCCAGCATTTT
CASRGTGYSNQPQHF
>TRBJ2-1|TRBD2|few|TRBV6-5
TGTGCCAGCAGTTACGGGACTAGCGTAGGGGAGCAGTTCTTC
CASSYGTSVGEQFF
>TRBJ2-1|TRBD2|NA|TRBV18
TGTGCCAGCTCTCGTCTAGCGGGGGATTCCTACAATGAGCAGTTCTTC
CASSRLAGDSYNEQFF
>TRBJ1-2|NA|NA|TRBV9
TGTGCCAGCAGCGTAGGGGGTGGGAGAGCTAACTATGGCTACACCTTC
CASSVGGGRANYGYTF
>TRBJ2-4|NA|NA|TRBV4-2
TGTGCCAGCAGCCAAGATGAGGGCAGAGCCAAAAACATTCAGTACTTC
CASSQDEGRAKNIQYF
>TRBJ1-2|NA|NA|TRBV5-1
TGCGCCAGCAGCTCGACTTCCGAACAGGGCAGCTACACCTTC
CASSSTSEQGSYTF
>TRBJ2-1|TRBD2|NA|TRBV27
TGTGCCAGCAGTCGGGAGGGCTACAATGAGCAGTTCTTC
CASSREGYNEQFF
>TRBJ1-5|NA|NA|TRBV13
TGTGCCAGTAAGCCGACTTGGTCGCCCCAGCATTTT
CASKPTWSPQHF
>TRBJ1-6|NA|NA|TRBV18
TGTGCCAGCTCACCTTCGGGACTGACAAATTCACCCCTCCACTTT
CASSPSGLTNSPLHF
>TRBJ1-1|NA|NA|TRBV12-3/TRBV12-4
TGTGCCAGCGGGACATTAGCCACTGAAGCTTTCTTT
CASGTLATEAFF
>TRBJ1-2|NA|NA|TRBV10-2
TGCGCCAGCAGTGAACCCCCGGACTTCACCTTC
CASSEPPDFTF
>TRBJ2-2|TRBD2|NA|TRBV2
TGTGCCAGCAATTACCCGGACAGGGTGGGCCCTAGCGGGAGGGCCTCAAACACCGGGGAGCTGTTTTTT
CASNYPDRVGPSGRASNTGELFF
>TRBJ2-3|NA|NA|TRBV18
TGTGCCAGCTCCTTGACAGAGAGCACAGATACGCAGTATTTT
CASSLTESTDTQYF
>TRBJ2-7|TRBD2|NA|TRBV6-5
TGTGCCAGCAGTTATCGAACTAGCGGGATTGGTGAGCAGTACTTC
CASSYRTSGIGEQYF
>TRBJ1-4|TRBD1|few|TRBV5-6
TGTGCCAGCAGCTTGGGGGCAGGGGGGCCGGCTGAAAAACTGTTTTTT
CASSLGAGGPAEKLFF
>TRBJ1-1|NA|NA|TRBV27
TGTGCCAGCACCAGGTCAGCCCTGAACACTGAAGCTTTCTTT
CASTRSALNTEAFF
>TRBJ2-3|TRBD2|NA|TRBV28
TGTGCCAGCAGTTTATCGGGGACTAGTCGGCAGTATTTT
CASSLSGTSRQYF
>TRBJ2-5|NA|NA|TRBV5-5
TGTGCCAGCAGCTTGGTGGCAGGGCCCCAAGAGACCCAGTACTTC
CASSLVAGPQETQYF
>TRBJ2-7|NA|NA|TRBV1
TGCACCAGCAGCCAAGAAGTGGGGACTAGCGGCTACGAGCAGTACTTC
CTSSQEVGTSGYEQYF
>TRBJ1-1|NA|NA|TRBV4-3
TGCGCCAGCAGCCAAGGGGGCGAGATGAACACTGAAGCTTTCTTT
CASSQGGEMNTEAFF
>TRBJ2-3|TRBD2|NA|TRBV28
TGTGCCAGCAGATCCCCTCGGGGGGCAGATACGCAGTATTTT
CASRSPRGADTQYF
>TRBJ1-4|TRBD1|NA|TRBV4-2
TGTGCCAGCAGCCTAATACAGGGGGCGGCCAGTGAAAAACTGTTTTTT
CASSLIQGAASEKLFF
>TRBJ2-5|NA|NA|TRBV6-5
TGTGCCAGCAGCTATGGGGGGAATCAAGAGACCCAGTACTTC
CASSYGGNQETQYF
>TRBJ1-1|TRBD1|NA|TRBV19
TGTGCCAGTAGTATAGCCCGGACGAACCAGGGGGTGAACACTGAAGCTTTCTTT
CASSIARTNQGVNTEAFF
>TRBJ2-3|TRBD2|NA|TRBV25-1
TGTGCCAGCAGTGAAGGTCTTCGCCTAGCGGGAGCAGATACGCAGTATTTT
CASSEGLRLAGADTQYF